The rows below give T cell receptor beta chains drawn from one sample of a study of CD8 T cell repertoires and HIV-1 epitope variants. Sequencing used immunoSEQ multiplex PCR; TCRdb keeps in-frame clones, though not all of them. The sample lists thousands of clones, 55% to 65% occurring once. These receptors have no known antigen. The sequenced sample consisted of cultured CD8+ T cells derived from PBMCs. All receptors derive from a male donor with HIV. CDR3s leave out the opening cysteine and the closing phenylalanine or tryptophan. D genes are given only for firm matches.

J | V | D | CDR3
TRBJ2-3 | TRBV10-3 | NA | AIRDKEGPSTDTQY
TRBJ2-3 | TRBV10-3 | NA | AISLDGADTQY
TRBJ2-1 | TRBV28 | NA | ASSFEGGLYNEQF
TRBJ2-7 | TRBV6-6 | NA | ASKKPDPTYEQY
TRBJ2-1 | TRBV9 | NA | ASSVALGANEQF
TRBJ2-2 | TRBV11-1 | TRBD2 | ASSFGSGGDGELF
TRBJ2-7 | TRBV28 | TRBD2 | ASSPEAGVSEQY
TRBJ2-5 | TRBV7-2 | TRBD2 | ASSRQGLADQETQY
TRBJ1-2 | TRBV9 | TRBD1 | ASSAPGQGTFNYGYT
TRBJ2-6 | TRBV10-1 | NA | ASSTGIGANVLT
TRBJ2-2 | TRBV29-1 | TRBD2 | SVEGGGGELF
TRBJ2-7 | TRBV28 | TRBD2 | ASSLLLAGGPGEQY
TRBJ1-2 | TRBV5-1 | NA | ASSLDQGSIGYT
TRBJ2-3 | TRBV9 | NA | ASSVEWGGTDTQY
TRBJ2-7 | TRBV10-3 | NA | ASRDPLTYEQY
TRBJ2-7 | TRBV28 | NA | ASSPRTSRYEQY
TRBJ2-1 | TRBV5-6 | NA | ASSLEVAGQQF
TRBJ1-2 | TRBV13 | TRBD1 | ASSLGLDRVAGYT
TRBJ2-7 | TRBV6-5 | TRBD1 | ASSYRTGSYEQY
TRBJ2-7 | TRBV11-2 | TRBD1 | ASSLGTGGYEQY
TRBJ1-5 | TRBV15 | NA | ATRGGGLSNQPQH
TRBJ2-2 | TRBV7-9 | TRBD1 | ASSLGTGLTGELF
TRBJ1-1 | TRBV4-1 | TRBD1 | ASSQVAGGIAAF
TRBJ2-4 | TRBV4-2 | NA | ASSQVEGQKNIQY
TRBJ2-1 | TRBV5-1 | TRBD2 | ASRVGLVDEQF
TRBJ2-2 | TRBV27 | TRBD1 | ASSSGQPINTGELF
TRBJ2-5 | TRBV7-8 | NA | ASSLEDGQETQY
TRBJ2-3 | TRBV10-3 | NA | AISDALGGETDTQY
TRBJ2-1 | TRBV2 | NA | ASSPLSGGGAFNEQF
TRBJ1-5 | TRBV18 | NA | ASSQTDNSNQPQH
TRBJ2-5 | TRBV7-7 | TRBD2 | ASSLTVAGEETQY
TRBJ2-5 | TRBV5-6 | NA | ASSLMGGQGQY